A selection of T cell receptor beta chains follows, all from one sample in a study of OX40 agonist ivuxolimab in advanced cancers. Assay: immunoSEQ multiplex PCR; the TCRdb copy retains only in-frame clones and omits some. Of tens of thousands of clones in the sample, under 90% are singletons; the top ten hold approximately 0.44%. Here the sequenced sample was CD4+ or CD8+ T cells sorted from blood, taken in a trial of the OX40 agonist ivuxolimab. The receptors were gathered from an adult with an advanced solid tumor such as melanoma, head and neck, liver or kidney cancer. Both conserved end residues are part of each CDR3. D genes are given only for firm matches. Some rows have no size entry. The others give once, few or many, or a class for an expanded clone.

clone_size	v_call	d_call	j_call	cdr3_aa	cdr3_nt
NA	TRBV7-2	NA	TRBJ1-1	CASSYRGVTEAFF	TGTGCCAGCAGCTATAGAGGGGTTACTGAAGCTTTCTTT
NA	TRBV28	TRBD1	TRBJ1-1	CASRQGASNTEAFF	TGTGCCAGCAGACAGGGGGCATCGAACACTGAAGCTTTCTTT
NA	TRBV13	NA	TRBJ1-2	CASSEDGSGYTF	TGTGCCAGCAGCGAAGACGGGAGTGGCTACACCTTC
NA	TRBV11-2	NA	TRBJ2-7	CASSLGSEVYEQYF	TGTGCCAGCAGCTTAGGAAGCGAAGTCTACGAGCAGTACTTC
NA	TRBV27	TRBD2	TRBJ2-3	CASGRGGGTTDTQYF	TGTGCCAGCGGCCGGGGCGGGGGGACCACAGATACGCAGTATTTT
NA	TRBV7-3	TRBD2	TRBJ2-3	CASSPGLDPDTQYF	TGTGCCAGCAGCCCAGGACTAGATCCAGATACGCAGTATTTT
NA	TRBV6-5	TRBD1	TRBJ2-5	CASKLTLGQRIYF	TGTGCCAGCAAGTTAACCCTGGGACAGAGAATATACTTC
NA	TRBV5-4	TRBD1	TRBJ2-2	CASSQPGQGALTGELFF	TGTGCCAGCAGCCAACCGGGACAGGGGGCGCTCACCGGGGAGCTGTTTTTT
NA	TRBV28	NA	TRBJ1-2	CASSLPNRRDGYTF	TGTGCCAGCAGTTTACCTAACAGGCGGGATGGCTACACCTTC
NA	TRBV5-1	NA	TRBJ1-2	CASSLDRANGYTF	TGCGCCAGCAGCTTGGACAGGGCGAATGGCTACACCTTC
NA	TRBV29-1	TRBD1	TRBJ2-5	CTVSFGTGGAGTQYF	TGCACCGTATCCTTCGGGACAGGGGGCGCTGGGACCCAGTACTTC
few	TRBV11-3	TRBD1	TRBJ2-6	CASSLGQGLEGANVLTF	TGTGCCAGCAGCTTAGGACAGGGTCTCGAAGGGGCCAACGTCCTGACTTTC
NA	TRBV5-1	TRBD2	TRBJ2-2	CASSDRSPQRGGGELFF	TGCGCCAGCAGCGACCGATCTCCGCAGCGGGGAGGCGGGGAGCTGTTTTTT
NA	TRBV9	NA	TRBJ1-1	CASSVPDSKNTEAFF	TGTGCCAGCAGCGTCCCGGACAGTAAAAACACTGAAGCTTTCTTT
once	TRBV30	NA	TRBJ2-7	CAWSPGSNEQYF	TGTGCCTGGAGTCCGGGGTCCAACGAGCAGTACTTC
NA	TRBV6-4	TRBD2	TRBJ2-3	CASRGTSGSRDTQYF	TGTGCCAGCAGAGGGACTAGCGGTTCTAGGGATACGCAGTATTTT
once	TRBV5-1	NA	TRBJ2-5	CASSLVGDQETQYF	TGCGCCAGCAGCTTGGTCGGGGATCAGGAGACCCAGTACTTC
NA	TRBV4-1	TRBD2	TRBJ2-3	CASSQGLAGVADTQYF	TGCGCCAGCAGCCAGGGACTAGCGGGAGTAGCAGATACGCAGTATTTT
once	TRBV2	NA	TRBJ1-5	CASSEQGRGNQPQHF	TGTGCCAGCAGTGAACAGGGTAGAGGCAATCAGCCCCAGCATTTT
few	TRBV5-4	NA	TRBJ2-2	CASSSPGSGELFF	TGTGCCAGCAGCTCTCCGGGTAGCGGGGAGCTGTTTTTT
NA	TRBV14	NA	TRBJ2-5	CASSQVGETQYF	TGTGCCAGCAGCCAAGTTGGGGAGACCCAGTACTTC
NA	TRBV7-2	NA	TRBJ2-1	CASSLVRTTSYNEQFF	TGTGCCAGCAGCTTAGTTCGGACCACCTCCTACAATGAGCAGTTCTTC
NA	TRBV18	NA	TRBJ2-2	CASSPGVATGELFF	TGTGCCAGCTCACCAGGGGTTGCCACCGGGGAGCTGTTTTTT
NA	TRBV7-2	NA	TRBJ2-6	CASSRAGLSGANVLTF	TGTGCCAGCAGTCGGGCCGGACTCTCTGGGGCCAACGTCCTGACTTTC
few	TRBV28	NA	TRBJ1-1	CASSLPPRNTEAFF	TGTGCCAGCAGTTTACCCCCGAGGAACACTGAAGCTTTCTTT
NA	TRBV13	NA	TRBJ2-7	CASSFKSPSQGQYF	TGTGCCAGCAGCTTTAAGTCCCCTTCCCAGGGGCAGTACTTC
NA	TRBV9	NA	TRBJ2-1	CASSVWGGRNNEQFF	TGTGCCAGCAGCGTATGGGGGGGCCGGAACAATGAGCAGTTCTTC
NA	TRBV16	NA	TRBJ1-6	CASSQFGGLYNSPLHF	TGTGCCAGCAGCCAATTCGGGGGTTTGTATAATTCACCCCTCCACTTT
NA	TRBV30	NA	TRBJ2-7	CAWSRLSYEQYF	TGTGCCTGGAGTAGGCTATCCTACGAGCAGTACTTC
NA	TRBV19	NA	TRBJ2-3	CASSTAGGHYTDTQYF	TGTGCCAGTAGTACAGCAGGCGGTCATTACACAGATACGCAGTATTTT
few	TRBV19	NA	TRBJ1-1	CASSIGGNTEAFF	TGTGCCAGTAGTATTGGTGGGAACACTGAAGCTTTCTTT
NA	TRBV28	NA	TRBJ1-2	CASSLLGPPRDGYTF	TGTGCCAGCAGTTTATTGGGTCCCCCGAGGGACGGCTACACCTTC
NA	TRBV6-1	TRBD1	TRBJ1-2	CASSDILGTGVNYGYTF	TGTGCCAGCAGTGATATCTTAGGGACAGGAGTTAACTATGGCTACACCTTC
NA	TRBV2	NA	TRBJ1-2	CASSFFTGDAF	TGTGCCAGCAGCTTTTTTACCGGGGACGCTTTC
NA	TRBV18	NA	TRBJ2-1	CASSPNRFSSSYNEQFF	TGTGCCAGCTCACCCAACAGGTTTTCTTCCTCCTACAATGAGCAGTTCTTC
NA	TRBV25-1	NA	TRBJ1-3	CASSDRASGNTIYF	TGTGCCAGCAGTGATCGAGCCTCTGGAAACACCATATATTTT
NA	TRBV30	NA	TRBJ2-7	CAWSNFRGEQYF	TGTGCCTGGAGCAACTTCAGGGGCGAGCAGTACTTC